Presented here are 5 T cell receptor beta chains from one specimen sequenced in a study of cytomegalovirus exposure and HLA in healthy donors. Primers included in the PCR were 60 Vbeta and 13 Jbeta primers. Produced via immunoSEQ multiplex PCR; TCRdb's table is partial and in-frame only. Seen here are 200,000 to 250,000 clones, roughly 68% observed once, and the top ten hold roughly 2.5%. The sample consisted of PBMCs. The receptors were gathered from a middle-aged man in good health and CMV-seropositive.

The V call is TRBV28, the J call TRBJ2-3; a possible D gene is TRBD1 (8 bases). The length of the CDR3 is 19 residues. The germline V and J ends were trimmed by 3 bases and 5 bases, with 27 bases remaining between them. Germline V gene data show CDR1 as MDHEN and CDR2 as SYDVKM. CDR3 residues: CASSFPTGGTGAGGDTQYF. The CDR3 coding sequence is TGTGCCAGCAGTTTCCCCACCGGGGGGACAGGCGCCGGGGGAGATACGCAGTATTTT.

CDR3: CASSLSTGGNTEAFF. In DNA form, the CDR3 reads TGCGCCAGCAGCTTGAGCACTGGAGGGAACACTGAAGCTTTCTTT. This rearrangement joins TRBV5-1 to TRBJ1-1; D is ambiguous. The V end was cut by 1 base, the J end by 1 base, with 11 bases between. The CDR3 contains 15 residues. CDR1 and CDR2 (germline): SGHRS, YFSETQ. The full variable domain, with the rest looked up from reference TRBV5-1 and TRBJ1-1, is KAGVTQTPRYLIKTRGQQVTLSCSPISGHRSVSWYQQTPGQGLQFLFEYFSETQRNKGNFPGRFSGRQFSNSRSEMNVSTLELGDSALYLCASSLSTGGNTEAFFGQGTRLTVV.

The chain links TRBV29-1 to TRBJ2-7; the D gene is possibly TRBD1 (6 bases). The CDR3 loop spans 12 amino acids. V was shortened by 4 bases and J by 11 bases, with 18 bases between the two germline ends. Germline V gene lookup returns CDR1 SQVTM and CDR2 ANQGSEA. The CDR3 loop is CSVVHRAGTEYF. The CDR3 DNA follows: TGCAGCGTTGTCCACAGGGCAGGAACAGAGTACTTC.

The chain has TRBV19 and TRBJ1-2; TRBD1 might be the D (6 bases). The CDR3 is made up of 13 amino acids. The germline gives CDR1 LNHDA, CDR2 SQIVND (reference sequence). The V end was cut by 5 bases, the J end by 6 bases, with 13 bases between. The CDR3 protein is CASSPRDRHGYTF. The CDR3 nucleotides are TGTGCCAGTAGTCCCCGCGACAGGCATGGCTACACCTTC.

The V and J genes are TRBV28 and TRBJ1-1, with D perhaps matching TRBD1 (6 bases). CDR3 length: 15 residues. V was trimmed by 6 bases and J by 0 bases, leaving 14 bases between them. CDR1 is MDHEN and CDR2 is SYDVKM in the germline V gene. CDR3 sequence reads: CASRPRTVLNTEAFF. CDR3 nucleotides: TGTGCCAGCAGACCTCGGACAGTCCTGAACACTGAAGCTTTCTTT. Drawing the rest from reference TRBV28 and TRBJ1-1, the complete variable domain is DVKVTQSSRYLVKRTGEKVFLECVQDMDHENMFWYRQDPGLGLRLIYFSYDVKMKEKGDIPEGYSVSREKKERFSLILESASTNQTSMYLCASRPRTVLNTEAFFGQGTRLTVV.